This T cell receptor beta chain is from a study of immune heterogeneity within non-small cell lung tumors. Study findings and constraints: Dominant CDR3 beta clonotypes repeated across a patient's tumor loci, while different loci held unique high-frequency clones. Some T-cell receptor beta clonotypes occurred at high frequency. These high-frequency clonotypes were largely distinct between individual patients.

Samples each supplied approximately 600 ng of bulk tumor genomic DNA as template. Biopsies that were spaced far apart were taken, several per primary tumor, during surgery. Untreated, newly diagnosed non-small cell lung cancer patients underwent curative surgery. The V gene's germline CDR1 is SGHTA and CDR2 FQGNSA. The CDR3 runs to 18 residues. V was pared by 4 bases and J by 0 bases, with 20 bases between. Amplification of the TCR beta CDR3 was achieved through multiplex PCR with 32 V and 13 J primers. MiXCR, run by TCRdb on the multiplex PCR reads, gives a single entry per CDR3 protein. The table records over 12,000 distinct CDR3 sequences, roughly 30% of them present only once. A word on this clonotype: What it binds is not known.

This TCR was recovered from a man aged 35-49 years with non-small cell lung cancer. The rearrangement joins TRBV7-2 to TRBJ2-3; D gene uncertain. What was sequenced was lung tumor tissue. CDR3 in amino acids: CASSCPGGGRHSTDTQYF. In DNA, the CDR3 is TGTGCCAGCAGCTGCCCCGGCGGCGGCAGGCATAGCACAGATACGCAGTATTTT.